The T cell receptor beta chain under discussion was sequenced for a study of control samples from healthy donors and cancer patients. CDR3 length: 14 amino acids. J gave up 6 bases and V 8 bases, and 8 bases lay outside the gene matches. The germline V gene encodes CDR1 MNHEY and CDR2 SVGAGI. Measured with immunoSEQ multiplex PCR; TCRdb has only the in-frame clones, and not every one. The repertoire holds around 41,000 clones, with over 70% as singletons. This sequence was found in a woman aged 60-75 years with lung cancer. The sequencing input was PBMCs. The rearrangement uses TRBV6-5 and TRBJ2-3; 10 bases fit TRBD2. In DNA form, the CDR3 reads TGTGCCAGCCTACGGCTAGCGGGAGTTGATACGCAGTATTTT. It yields the protein CASLRLAGVDTQYF.